This T cell receptor beta chain originates from a study of cytomegalovirus exposure and HLA in healthy donors. No record was made of this donor's CMV serostatus. CDR3 length: 12 residues. Trimming removed 6 bases from V and 10 bases from J, with 13 bases in between. Per germline, CDR1 MNHNY and CDR2 SVGAGI (reference sequence). The study's findings and limits: Later, an analysis found that common viral pathogens appeared to be linked with several of the most significant clusters. The study put 150 or so TCR beta chains on its list as cytomegalovirus-associated.

Use of 60 Vbeta and 13 Jbeta primers characterized the PCR. The data were produced by immunoSEQ multiplex PCR, yet TCRdb's version contains in-frame clones alone and is incomplete. The data show some 140,000 clones, just under 80% seen once. With respect to this clone: The antigen remains undetermined.

This clonotype originated in a man aged 25 to 40 in good health. The rearrangement joins TRBV6-6 to TRBJ2-1; no reliable D call. The sample taken for sequencing was PBMCs. The CDR3 nucleotides are TGTGCCAGCAGCTACCCCTCTTCGGAGCAGTTCTTC. Translated, it gives CASSYPSSEQFF.